Listed below are T cell receptor beta chains from one sample, sequenced in a study of cytomegalovirus exposure and HLA in healthy donors. The data were produced by immunoSEQ multiplex PCR, yet TCRdb's version contains in-frame clones alone and is incomplete. The sample consists of roughly 120,000 clones, around 77% of them appearing once. The specimen sequenced was PBMCs. The receptors were gathered from a man aged 50-60 years in good health and CMV-seropositive. Both conserved end residues are part of each CDR3. The D gene is left open where the match is weak. Size is stated for part of the rows, as once, few or many counts, or as a class when the clone is expanded.

>TRBD1|TRBV27|TRBJ1-1|-
TGTGCCAGCGCCCCTCGGGGACAGGGGAGGTTCACTGAAGCTTTCTTT
CASAPRGQGRFTEAFF
>-|TRBV6-5|TRBJ2-3|-
TGTGCCAGCAGTTACCAGGGGCATAGCACAGATACGCAGTATTTT
CASSYQGHSTDTQYF
>-|TRBV9|TRBJ2-3|-
TGTGCCAGCAGCCGGACCAGCGGGAGCACAGATACGCAGTATTTT
CASSRTSGSTDTQYF
>TRBD1|TRBV27|TRBJ2-7|-
TGTGCCAGCAGTCCCGGGACAGGGAAGAGCTCCTACGAGCAGTACTTC
CASSPGTGKSSYEQYF
>-|TRBV5-4|TRBJ2-1|-
TGTGCCAGCAGCAGACCCGGGGACAATGAGCAGTTCTTC
CASSRPGDNEQFF
>TRBD1|TRBV9|TRBJ1-6|-
TGTGCCAGCAGCCCCTCGGGGACAGGGGGCATTTCCTATAATTCACCCCTCCACTTT
CASSPSGTGGISYNSPLHF
>TRBD2|TRBV9|TRBJ2-6|-
TGTGCCAGCAGCGTAGCACTAGCGGGAGCTGGGGCCAACGTCCTGACTTTC
CASSVALAGAGANVLTF
>TRBD1|TRBV6-5|TRBJ1-5|-
TGTGCCAGCAGTTTGGGACAGTTCAATCAGCCCCAGCATTTT
CASSLGQFNQPQHF
>-|TRBV30|TRBJ2-5|-
TGTGCCTGGAGGACTGTGGCGGAGACCCAGTACTTC
CAWRTVAETQYF
>-|TRBV10-3|TRBJ2-7|few
TGTGCCATCAGTGAGCAGGGCTACGAGCAGTACTTC
CAISEQGYEQYF
>-|TRBV29-1|TRBJ2-3|few
TGCAGCGCGATGCGGGGATCTAGCACAGATACGCAGTATTTT
CSAMRGSSTDTQYF
>TRBD2|TRBV5-1|TRBJ2-2|-
TGCGCCAGCAGCCGGATTAGCGGGAGCCTGAACACCGGGGAGCTGTTTTTT
CASSRISGSLNTGELFF
>-|TRBV18|TRBJ2-1|-
TGTGCCAGCTCAGCCGGGACTTTGGGGCCATATGAGCAGTTCTTC
CASSAGTLGPYEQFF
>TRBD1|TRBV7-9|TRBJ1-1|-
TGTGCCAGCAGAGAAGGGACAGGGGGGGGGAACACTGAAGCTTTCTTT
CASREGTGGGNTEAFF
>TRBD1|TRBV7-9|TRBJ1-1|-
TGTGCCAGCAGTTCCCCGCGGACAGGGGGCAATACTGAAGCTTTCTTT
CASSSPRTGGNTEAFF
>TRBD1|TRBV19|TRBJ1-1|-
TGTGCCAGTAACAGGGGGCGAACGATGAACACTGAAGCTTTCTTT
CASNRGRTMNTEAFF
>-|TRBV29-1|TRBJ2-2|-
TGCAGCGTTGAACGCGGGACAGCCACCGGGGAGCTGTTTTTT
CSVERGTATGELFF
>TRBD2|TRBV7-2|TRBJ2-7|-
TGTGCCAGCAGCTTAAGACTAGCGGGAACCTACGAGCAGTACTTC
CASSLRLAGTYEQYF
>TRBD1|TRBV23-1|TRBJ1-1|-
TGCGCCAGCAGTCATGCAGGACAGGGGGCTTCGAACACTGAAGCTTTCTTT
CASSHAGQGASNTEAFF
>TRBD1|TRBV19|TRBJ2-1|-
TGTGCCAGTACCCTCGGACAGGGCTCCTACAATGAGCAGTTCTTC
CASTLGQGSYNEQFF
>-|TRBV1|TRBJ2-7|once
TGCACCAGCAAAATCTCGGCCTACGAGCAGTACTTC
CTSKISAYEQYF
>-|TRBV28|TRBJ1-3|-
TGTGCCAGCAGTTTCCACCGAAGGGGTTTGTCTGGAAACACCATATATTTT
CASSFHRRGLSGNTIYF
>-|TRBV7-2|TRBJ2-7|few
TGTGCCAGCAGCTTAACGGTCCCCTACGAGCAGTACTTC
CASSLTVPYEQYF
>-|TRBV9|TRBJ1-4|few
TGTGCCAGCAGCGTAGCTGGGCTGGCGAGCGAAAAACTGTTTTTT
CASSVAGLASEKLFF
>TRBD1|TRBV19|TRBJ1-4|once
TGTGCCAGTGGCCGACAGGGGGTTGGTAATGAAAAACTGTTTTTT
CASGRQGVGNEKLFF
>TRBD2|TRBV30|TRBJ2-5|-
TGTGCCTGGAGTGACGGACTAGCGGGAGTCCCCTACGAACAGTACTTC
CAWSDGLAGVPYEQYF
>-|TRBV27|TRBJ1-5|few
TGTGCCAGCAGTCCCCGGGGAGCCTATAGCAATCAGCCCCAGCATTTT
CASSPRGAYSNQPQHF
>-|TRBV5-1|TRBJ1-1|-
TGCGCCAGCAGCGAAATACCAGGAAAGAACACTGAAGCTTTCTTT
CASSEIPGKNTEAFF
>-|TRBV5-4|TRBJ1-2|-
TGTGCCAGCAGCCTTCTGACAGATAACTATGGCTACACCTTC
CASSLLTDNYGYTF